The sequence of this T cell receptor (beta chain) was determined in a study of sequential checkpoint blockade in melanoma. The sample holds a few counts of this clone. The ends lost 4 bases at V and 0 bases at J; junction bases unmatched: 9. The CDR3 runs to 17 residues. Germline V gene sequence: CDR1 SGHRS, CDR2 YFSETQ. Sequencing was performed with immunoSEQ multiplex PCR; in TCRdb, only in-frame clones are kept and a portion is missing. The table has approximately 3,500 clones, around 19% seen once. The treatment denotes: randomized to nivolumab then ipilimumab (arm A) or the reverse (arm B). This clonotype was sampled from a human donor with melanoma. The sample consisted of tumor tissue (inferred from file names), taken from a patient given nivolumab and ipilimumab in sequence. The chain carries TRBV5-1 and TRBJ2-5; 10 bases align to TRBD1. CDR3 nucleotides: TGCGCCAGCAGCCCGGGACAGGGGCCACAGTACCAAGAGACCCAGTACTTC. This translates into CASSPGQGPQYQETQYF.